This paragraph reports one TCR beta chain. Its antigen is unknown. Sample-barcoded 5' priming and a J-beta primer mix drove a second PCR of about 6 to 12 cycles. TCRdb reprocessed the 5' RACE reads with MiXCR, giving one entry per CDR3 protein. The sample lists about 1.4 million distinct CDR3 sequences, almost 60% occurring once. These data originate in a study of blood T cells in healthy people across ages. Study-level information: Through template switching, about one barcoded beta molecule was captured per two T cells, as measured in model experiments. Study-wide results and limits: Reliance upon unsorted PBMCs precluded definitive naive versus antigen-experienced comparison. There were more naive CD4+ cells and higher diversity in long-lived donors than in aged donors.

In each sample, at least 6 million PBMCs were isolated. Sequenced material: blood. The sequence came from a man aged 18 to 35 in good health.

The CDR3 DNA is TGCGCCAGCAGCATGGCGGGACTAGCGGCCTCCTACAATGAGCAGTTCTTC. It specifies CASSMAGLAASYNEQFF. The chain joins TRBV5-1 to TRBJ2-1, with 11 bases aligning to TRBD2. The V and J ends lost 4 bases and 0 bases, in that order; junction bases with no gene match: 6. Germline V gene sequence: CDR1 SGHRS, CDR2 YFSETQ. The CDR3 runs 17 residues.